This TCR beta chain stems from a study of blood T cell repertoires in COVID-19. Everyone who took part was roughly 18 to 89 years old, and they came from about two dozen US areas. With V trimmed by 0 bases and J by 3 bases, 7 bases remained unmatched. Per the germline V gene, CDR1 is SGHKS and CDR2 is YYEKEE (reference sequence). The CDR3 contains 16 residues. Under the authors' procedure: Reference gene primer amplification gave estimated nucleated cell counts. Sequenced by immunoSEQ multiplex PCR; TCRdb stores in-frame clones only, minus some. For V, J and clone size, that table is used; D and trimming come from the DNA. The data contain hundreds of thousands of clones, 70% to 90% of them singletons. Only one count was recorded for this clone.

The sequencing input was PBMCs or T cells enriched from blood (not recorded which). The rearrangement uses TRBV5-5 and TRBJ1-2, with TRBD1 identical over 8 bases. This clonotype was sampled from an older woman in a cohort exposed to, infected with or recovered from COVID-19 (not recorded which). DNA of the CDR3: TGTGCCAGCAGCTTGGTTAAGGTGACAGGGGACTATGGCTACACCTTC. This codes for CASSLVKVTGDYGYTF.